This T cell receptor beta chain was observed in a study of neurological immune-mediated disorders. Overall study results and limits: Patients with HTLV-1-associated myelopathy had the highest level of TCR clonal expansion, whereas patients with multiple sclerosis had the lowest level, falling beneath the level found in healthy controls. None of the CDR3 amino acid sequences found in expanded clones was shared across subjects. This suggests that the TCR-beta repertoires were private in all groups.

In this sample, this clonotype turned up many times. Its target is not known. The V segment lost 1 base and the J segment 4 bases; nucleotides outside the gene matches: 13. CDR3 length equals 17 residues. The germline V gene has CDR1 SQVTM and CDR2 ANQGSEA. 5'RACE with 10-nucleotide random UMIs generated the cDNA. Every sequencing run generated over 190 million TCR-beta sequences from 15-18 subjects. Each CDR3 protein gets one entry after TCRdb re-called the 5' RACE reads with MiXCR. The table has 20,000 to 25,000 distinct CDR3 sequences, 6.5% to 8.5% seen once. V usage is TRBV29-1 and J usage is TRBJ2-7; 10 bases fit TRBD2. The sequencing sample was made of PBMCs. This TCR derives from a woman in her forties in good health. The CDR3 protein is CSVEGPAGGPLGYEQYF. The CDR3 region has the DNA TGCAGCGTTGAAGGTCCAGCGGGAGGGCCTCTAGGATACGAGCAGTACTTC.